This T cell receptor (beta chain) derives from a study of spatial heterogeneity in lung cancer. Across the study: Alpha-chain sequences were consistently detected less often than beta-chain sequences.

This CDR3 spans 11 amino acids. V dropped 2 bases and J dropped 7 bases, with 5 bases sitting between them. Germline V gene sequence: CDR1 MNHEY, CDR2 SVGEGT. Overall study findings and caveats: Blood showed ubiquitous tumor TCRs more often at resection than at routine follow-up.

This clonotype showed up just a few times. The antigen remains undetermined. A unique molecular identifier was carried by every single TCR cDNA molecule. TCRdb called the 5' RACE reads again in MiXCR, with one record for every CDR3 protein. The sample comprises more than 85,000 distinct CDR3 sequences, roughly 8.7% of which are singletons, and 6.9% rests with the top ten. Time point denoted: sample taken at primary tumor resection. TCRs were sequenced from unsorted whole RNA of tumor, nontumor lung or PBMC. The donors comprised about 70 untreated early-stage non-small cell lung cancer patients. The receptor was derived from a male donor with early-stage non-small cell lung cancer. The chain has TRBV6-2 or TRBV6-3 and TRBJ2-5; D remains unclear. The sequencing here drew on PBMCs, taken at surgery. The CDR3 nucleotides read TGTGCCAGCAGTTACGCAGCGACCCAGTACTTC. As protein: CASSYAATQYF.